This T cell receptor (beta chain) comes out of a study of blood T cells in healthy people across ages (dated by TCRdb to the mid-2010s). In the study overall: In model experiments, template switching captured about one uniquely barcoded TCR beta cDNA molecule for every two T cells. The study measured age-related changes in TCR beta repertoire diversity using deep sequencing normalized with unique cDNA molecular identifiers. For two donors (one aged 18 to 29 and one aged 80 or older), the study analyzed two additional independent replicas of 1 million unique cDNA reads from the same blood draw. The donors were divided into four age groups: young (average roughly 15 years), middle-aged (about 40), aged (approximately 62) and long-lived (about 80). To avoid experimental bias, donors of different ages were distributed randomly across sequencing lanes.

Donors were under 40 systemically healthy Caucasian individuals from Russia aged 6 to 90 years. Each donor gave 8 to 10 milliliters of peripheral blood, drawn into EDTA-treated Vacutainer tubes. Ficoll-Paque density-gradient centrifugation was used to isolate PBMCs, with at least 7 million per sample. Total RNA was extracted from PBMCs with Trizol reagent, with at least 6 micrograms obtained per sample. For every donor, an aliquot of PBMCs went through flow cytometry to measure the percentages of naive CD45RAhigh/CD27high T cells. Study-level results and caveats: Because donor CMV infection status was unknown, age-related changes in expanded clonotypes were potentially confounded. As age increased, observed TCR beta diversity per million T cells dropped in a roughly linear way, and a significant reduction was already evident by age about 40. The percentage of naive T cells measured by flow cytometry correlated strongly with observed TCR beta diversity. Estimates of total diversity from one million sequenced T cells were regarded as lower bounds and underestimates. Because profiling used bulk unsorted PBMCs, naive and antigen-experienced compartments could not be compared conclusively. Compared with the aged group, more naive CD4+ T cells, fewer expanded clones and increased TCR diversity were shown by the long-lived group, suggesting age selection.

This clonotype was observed once. Its specific antigen is unknown. Base qualities are not at hand, and no much larger clone is one base apart. Spanning cysteine to phenylalanine, the CDR3 consists of 16 amino acids. Here the CDR3 DNA is all that survives: 48 bases in frame from base 1. V loses 0 bases of germline sequence and J loses 4 bases, and the interval between the two ends is 15 bases. CDR1 SGHDN and CDR2 FVKESK are derived from the germline V gene. Library prep was done by 5' RACE. TCRdb lists the instrument as Illumina HiSeq 2500. A second roughly 6 to 12 cycle PCR used a sample-barcoded 5' primer and a J-beta primer mix. A template-switch 5' adaptor carrying 12 random nucleotides introduced a unique molecular identifier onto each TCR beta cDNA molecule. Each sample yielded at least 3 million CDR3-containing paired-end reads. The Mint cDNA synthesis kit, primed by a TRBC-specific oligonucleotide, was used to synthesize first-strand cDNA from all RNA. Following uracil-DNA glycosylase treatment, a first 18-cycle PCR with universal primers M1SS and BC2_uni_R was performed on all cDNA. As for the original processing: Normalization of each sample was performed by random selection of 1 million high-quality reads, each carrying a distinct molecular identifier. Reads sharing molecular identifiers were discarded rather than binned into consensus sequences. MiTCR, set to a Q25 quality threshold and the strictest error-elimination algorithm, was used for CDR3 identification, clonotype clustering and error correction. A nonparametric unseen species model using Euler transformation provided a lower-bound estimate of total TCR beta diversity. TCRdb reprocessed the public reads (quality trimming at Q25 with fastp, clone calling with MiXCR) and kept in-frame beta chains. Rows with one shared CDR3 protein collapse into an entry with the most common genes and DNA. It is TCRdb's table, rather than the study itself, that gives the V and J calls and clone size. Here the sample has approximately 940,000 distinct CDR3 sequences; around 49% occur a single time. The ten largest clones add up to 13% of the sample.

The chain was built from TRBV14 and TRBJ1-1; no D segment can be confidently identified. The TCR comes from a man between 25 and 39 years old in good health. The sequencing input was blood. The CDR3 protein sequence reads: CASSQDLGGLATEAFF. Read as DNA, the sequence is TGTGCCAGCAGCCAAGATCTAGGAGGTTTGGCCACTGAAGCTTTCTTT. The CDR3 plus the reference TRBV14 and TRBJ1-1 genes for the other parts give the full variable domain: EAGVTQFPSHSVIEKGQTVTLRCDPISGHDNLYWYRRVMGKEIKFLLHFVKESKQDESGMPNNRFLAERTGGTYSTLKVQPAELEDSGVYFCASSQDLGGLATEAFFGQGTRLTVV.